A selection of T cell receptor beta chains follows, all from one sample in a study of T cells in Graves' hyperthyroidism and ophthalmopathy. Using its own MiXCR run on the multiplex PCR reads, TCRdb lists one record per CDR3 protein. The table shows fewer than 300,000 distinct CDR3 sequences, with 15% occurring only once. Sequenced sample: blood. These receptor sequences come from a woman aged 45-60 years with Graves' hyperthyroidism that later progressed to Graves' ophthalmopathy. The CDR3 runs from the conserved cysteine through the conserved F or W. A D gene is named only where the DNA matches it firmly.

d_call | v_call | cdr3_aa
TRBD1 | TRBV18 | CASSPFEGAMVATEAFF
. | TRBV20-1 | CSARDERVWNTIYF
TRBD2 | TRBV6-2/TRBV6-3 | CASSATTSGPLAKNIQYF
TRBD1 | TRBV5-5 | CASQLQGGTEAFF
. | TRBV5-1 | CASRPSSFSSYEQYF
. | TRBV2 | CASRGDRPYTEAFF
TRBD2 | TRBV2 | CASSEGVAGEGDTQYF
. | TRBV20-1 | CSAPRRGNTEAFF
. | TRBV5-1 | CASCDSGLNTDTQYF
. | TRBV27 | CASSELLGGQETQYF
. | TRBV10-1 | CASSETQGGYNEQFF
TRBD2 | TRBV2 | CASSEGTSGYNEQFF
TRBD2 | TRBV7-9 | CASSRPGLAGGPDEQYF
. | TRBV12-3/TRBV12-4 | CASTNGGGATDTQYF
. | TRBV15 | CATSRVEQTYEQYF
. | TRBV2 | CASSERTKNIQYF
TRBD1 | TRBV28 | CASSKRTGYYGYTF
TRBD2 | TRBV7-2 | CASSRRTSGRSGEQYF
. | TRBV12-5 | CASGADILGAAFF
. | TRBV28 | CASSLYHQPQHF
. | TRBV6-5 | CASSYGRVFGYTF
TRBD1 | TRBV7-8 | CASSLLQGGQPQHF